These 18 T cell receptor beta chains were all obtained from the same sample, sequenced in a study of cytomegalovirus exposure and HLA in healthy donors. A multiplex PCR was run with 60 Vbeta primers and 13 Jbeta primers. The data were produced by immunoSEQ multiplex PCR, yet TCRdb's version contains in-frame clones alone and is incomplete. The table has around 190,000 clones, around 80% seen once. Sequenced input: PBMCs. The receptors originated from a man aged 35-49 years in good health and CMV-seronegative.

The V and J genes are TRBV15 and TRBJ2-2; 14 bases are shared with TRBD2. Germline CDR1 reads LNHNV; CDR2 reads YYDKDF (reference sequence). The CDR3 extends over 19 amino acids. Unmatched junction bases numbered 12, after V lost 8 bases and J lost 1 base. CDR3 nucleotides: TGTGCCACCGTCTCACCGACCGGGACTAGCGGGGGGAACACCGGGGAGCTGTTTTTT. Its protein product is CATVSPTGTSGGNTGELFF.

The chain links TRBV6-5 to TRBJ2-7; weak D call: TRBD1 (7 bases). Germline lookup yields CDR1 MNHEY and CDR2 SVGAGI. CDR3 length: 15 residues. Trimming left V 0 bases short and J 7 bases short, with 16 bases between. CDR3 sequence (DNA): TGTGCCAGCAGTTACTCCAGACAGGGAGGTTGGGAGCAGTACTTC. Its protein product is CASSYSRQGGWEQYF.

The chain is built from TRBV13 and TRBJ2-3, with TRBD2 matching over 7 bases. J gave up 8 bases and V 0 bases, and 11 bases lay outside the gene matches. The CDR3 has 16 amino acids. The germline V gene encodes CDR1 PRHDT and CDR2 FYEKMQ (reference sequence). For the CDR3, the DNA is TGTGCCAGCAGCTTAGGCCGGACTAGTTCGTCGGGTACGCAGTATTTT. Translating it yields CASSLGRTSSSGTQYF. Combining the CDR3 with reference TRBV13 and TRBJ2-3 gives the whole variable domain AAGVIQSPRHLIKEKRETATLKCYPIPRHDTVYWYQQGPGQDPQFLISFYEKMQSDKGSIPDRFSAQQFSDYHSELNMSSLELGDSALYFCASSLGRTSSSGTQYFGPGTRLTVL.

To note about this clone: A read error may account for a junction end that differs from germline. The chain recombines TRBV6-5 with TRBJ1-1; D gene ambiguous. CDR3 length equals 15 residues. The germline gives CDR1 MNHEY, CDR2 SVGAGI. The CDR3 bases are TGTGCCAGCAGCTACTCACGAGCCGACATTTCTGAAGCTTTCTTT. Translation gives CASSYSRADISEAFF.

V usage is TRBV9 and J usage is TRBJ2-3, with D perhaps TRBD2 (6 bases). Germline V gives CDR1 SGDLS, CDR2 YYNGEE. The V and J ends lost 0 bases and 7 bases respectively, with 12 bases between them. The CDR3 is 14 residues long. The DNA of the CDR3 is TGTGCCAGCAGCGTAGTTGCGGGAACCAATACGCAGTATTTT. It yields the protein CASSVVAGTNTQYF.

The J gene is TRBJ1-6, the V gene TRBV5-1, with 7 bases lining up with TRBD1. J lost 7 bases, V lost 5 bases, and 12 bases had no gene match. The CDR3 extends over 16 amino acids. CDR1 is SGHRS and CDR2 is YFSETQ in the germline V gene. The CDR3 region is CASRPATGAGNSPLHF. CDR3 bases: TGCGCCAGCAGACCCGCTACAGGGGCGGGGAATTCACCCCTCCACTTT. The full variable domain, rest sourced from reference TRBV5-1 and TRBJ1-6, is KAGVTQTPRYLIKTRGQQVTLSCSPISGHRSVSWYQQTPGQGLQFLFEYFSETQRNKGNFPGRFSGRQFSNSRSEMNVSTLELGDSALYLCASRPATGAGNSPLHFGNGTRLTVT.

This clone was seen once. The V gene is TRBV30, the J gene TRBJ1-1; D is possibly TRBD1 (5 bases). The CDR3 length is 13 residues. V gave up 3 bases and J gave up 9 bases, with 17 bases separating them. Germline V gene data show CDR1 as GTSNPN and CDR2 as SVGIG (reference sequence). Here the CDR3 DNA reads TGTGCCTGGAGCCAGGGCCCAATCCCCAAAGCTTTCTTT. Encoded protein: CAWSQGPIPKAFF.

V gene TRBV19 combines with J gene TRBJ2-1; 10 bases fit TRBD1. J lost 5 bases, V lost 0 bases, and 4 bases had no gene match. Germline V gene data show CDR1 as LNHDA and CDR2 as SQIVND (reference sequence). CDR3 length: 16 amino acids. The CDR3 region has the DNA TGTGCCAGTAGTATAGAGAGGGGACAGGGGCACAATGAGCAGTTCTTC. It encodes CASSIERGQGHNEQFF. The full variable domain, rest sourced from reference TRBV19 and TRBJ2-1, is DGGITQSPKYLFRKEGQNVTLSCEQNLNHDAMYWYRQDPGQGLRLIYYSQIVNDFQKGDIAEGYSVSREKKESFPLTVTSAQKNPTAFYLCASSIERGQGHNEQFFGPGTRLTVL.

V is TRBV7-9 and J is TRBJ2-1; 7 nucleotides match TRBD1. Germline CDR1 reads SEHNR; CDR2 reads FQNEAQ (reference sequence). The CDR3 has 13 amino acids. The J segment lost 8 bases and the V segment lost 1 base, leaving 2 bases of the junction unmatched. This CDR3 is CASSLGQGDEQFF. CDR3 DNA sequence: TGTGCCAGCAGCTTAGGCCAGGGGGATGAGCAGTTCTTC.

The rearrangement links TRBV7-2 to TRBJ1-5; D gene uncertain. Trimming stripped 5 bases from V and 7 bases from J, with 15 bases between. Per germline, CDR1 SGHTA and CDR2 FQGNSA. The CDR3 totals 14 residues. CDR3 residues: CASSLYEARQPQHF. The CDR3, as DNA: TGTGCCAGCAGCCTTTACGAGGCTAGACAGCCCCAGCATTTT. Full variable domain (outside the CDR3, taken from reference TRBV7-2 and TRBJ1-5): GAGVSQSPSNKVTEKGKDVELRCDPISGHTALYWYRQSLGQGLEFLIYFQGNSAPDKSGLPSDRFSAERTGGSVSTLTIQRTQQEDSAVYLCASSLYEARQPQHFGDGTRLSIL.

The chain uses TRBV19 and TRBJ1-4, with unresolved D. CDR1 and CDR2 from the germline V gene are LNHDA and SQIVND (reference sequence). CDR3 length: 15 residues. V lost 4 bases, J lost 7 bases, and 16 bases lay in between. CDR3 bases: TGTGCCAGTAGTACGGAGGAGGCCCGAGGTGAAAAACTGTTTTTT. Protein product: CASSTEEARGEKLFF.

V and J are TRBV11-3 and TRBJ2-2, with 10 bases matching TRBD1. The CDR3 length is 15 residues. The germline V gene encodes CDR1 SGHNT and CDR2 YENEEA. J gave up 4 bases and V 5 bases, and 4 bases lay outside the gene matches. The CDR3 sequence: CASSAGQGSTGELFF. For the CDR3, the DNA is TGTGCCAGCAGCGCGGGACAGGGGAGCACCGGGGAGCTGTTTTTT.

On this clone: Other DNA sequences within the sample encode an identical CDR3. The CDR3 region has the DNA TGTGCCAGCAGCTTCGGCAGGGGCGGCACAGATACGCAGTATTTT. Amino acids: CASSFGRGGTDTQYF. The chain combines TRBV5-8 with TRBJ2-3; D possibly corresponds to TRBD1 (6 bases). Trimming pared 2 bases from V and 1 base from J, leaving 11 bases between. The CDR3 has 15 amino acids. Germline V gene sequence: CDR1 SGHTS, CDR2 YDEGEE. The full variable domain, completed using reference TRBV5-8 and TRBJ2-3, is EAGVTQSPTHLIKTRGQQATLRCSPISGHTSVYWYQQALGLGLQFLLWYDEGEERNRGNFPPRFSGRQFPNYSSELNVNALELEDSALYLCASSFGRGGTDTQYFGPGTRLTVL.

The rearrangement joins TRBV5-6 to TRBJ1-5; possible D gene TRBD1, 5 bases. The V end lost 3 bases, the J end lost 6 bases, and 22 bases lay between the germline ends. Per the germline V gene, CDR1 is SGHDT and CDR2 is YYEEEE. CDR3 size: 17 residues. This CDR3 reads CASSSRGGMAAGQPQHF. In nucleotides, the CDR3 is TGTGCCAGCAGCTCCCGGGGGGGAATGGCCGCAGGTCAGCCCCAGCATTTT.

The CDR3 here is CASSPDPGQGGGYTF. DNA of the CDR3: TGTGCCAGCAGCCCCGACCCGGGACAGGGAGGGGGCTACACCTTC. The V call is TRBV5-4, the J call TRBJ1-2; TRBD1 matches at 9 bases. The CDR3 length is 15 residues. Germline values: CDR1 SGHNT, CDR2 YYREEE (reference sequence). J gave up 8 bases and V 4 bases, and 12 bases lay outside the gene matches. The full variable domain, in which reference TRBV5-4 and TRBJ1-2 provide the parts outside the CDR3, is ETGVTQSPTHLIKTRGQQVTLRCSSQSGHNTVSWYQQALGQGPQFIFQYYREEENGRGNFPPRFSGLQFPNYSSELNVNALELDDSALYLCASSPDPGQGGGYTFGSGTRLTVV.

In this sample, this clone turned up a few times. J is TRBJ2-5 and V is TRBV6-1; 11 bases align to TRBD2. CDR1 and CDR2 (germline): MNHNS, SASEGT. After removal of 2 bases from V and 1 base from J, the junction contained 0 bases not matched to a gene. The CDR3 has 15 residues. In DNA, the CDR3 is TGTGCCAGCAGTGAACTAGCGGGGGGCCAAGAGACCCAGTACTTC. It translates to CASSELAGGQETQYF.

The chain employs TRBV7-9 and TRBJ1-3, with unresolved D. V was trimmed by 5 bases and J by 2 bases, leaving 13 bases between them. Germline loops: CDR1 SEHNR, CDR2 FQNEAQ (reference sequence). The CDR3 contains 15 residues. The CDR3 bases are TGTGCCAGCAGCCCACCCAGAGCGACTGGAAACACCATATATTTT. Protein product: CASSPPRATGNTIYF.

The chain uses TRBV2 and TRBJ2-7; 11 positions match TRBD1. CDR1 and CDR2 (germline): SNHLY, FYNNEI. The trim removed 5 bases at V and 6 bases at J, leaving 9 bases unmatched. The CDR3 totals 15 residues. CDR3: CASSRGTGGYFEQYF. The CDR3 DNA is TGTGCCAGCAGTCGTGGGACAGGGGGGTATTTCGAGCAGTACTTC.